This T cell receptor beta chain is from a study of blood T cell repertoires in COVID-19. Across the whole study: Samples representing acute and convalescent COVID-19 were sourced from the United States, Italy and Spain.

V shed 3 bases, J shed 7 bases, and the junction held 7 bases outside the gene matches. The length of the CDR3 is 14 residues. Looked up from germline, CDR1 is SGHTA and CDR2 is FQGTGA. Methods used by the authors: Amplified reference gene primers provided the basis for estimating nucleated cell counts. Libraries were prepared by immunoSEQ multiplex PCR; TCRdb keeps only in-frame clonotypes and omits some of them. The DNA was the basis for D and trimming; V, J and clone size are from that table. This table has around 200,000 clones, approximately 80% appearing once. The TCR was taken from an elderly woman with active or convalescent COVID-19. The chain recombines TRBV7-3 with TRBJ2-3; 7 bases agree with TRBD2. Sequencing used peripheral blood. DNA for the CDR3: TGTGCCAGCAGCTTGGGCGGGGGAGGAAATACGCAGTATTTT. It yields the protein CASSLGGGGNTQYF. The variable domain in full, with the rest retrieved from reference TRBV7-3 and TRBJ2-3, is GAGVSQTPSNKVTEKGKYVELRCDPISGHTALYWYRQSLGQGPEFLIYFQGTGAADDSGLPNDRFFAVRPEGSVSTLKIQRTERGDSAVYLCASSLGGGGNTQYFGPGTRLTVL.